This T cell receptor (beta chain) was retrieved from a study of cytotoxic CD8 clonotypes in ibrutinib-treated CLL. At the level of the study: Productive templates per sample averaged approximately 240,000; productive rearrangements, about 89,000. Overall study findings and caveats: Clonality increased at ibrutinib response, then returned toward baseline at progression. T-cell clonality at baseline went above that of age-matched healthy donors and rose and fell with circulating CD8+ T-cell counts.

V lost 1 base, J lost 0 bases, and 10 bases lay in between. Germline V gene data show CDR1 as SGHTA and CDR2 as FQGTGA. The CDR3 runs to 16 residues. The data were produced by immunoSEQ multiplex PCR, yet TCRdb's version contains in-frame clones alone and is incomplete. The sample includes more than 110,000 clones, roughly 90% seen only once; the top ten take under 14%. On this clone itself: Its specificity is unknown.

This sequence joins TRBV7-3 and TRBJ2-1; D not certain. Sequences were derived from PBMCs, sampled after 12 months of ibrutinib treatment. The TCR comes from a human donor with chronic lymphocytic leukemia. For the CDR3, the DNA is TGTGCCAGCAGCTTAATTGGAGTGGGCTCCTACAATGAGCAGTTCTTC. Residues: CASSLIGVGSYNEQFF.